The 28 T cell receptor beta chains below come from one sample, sequenced in a study of T-cell memory formation after mild COVID-19. MiXCR, applied by TCRdb to the 5' RACE reads, yields one record per CDR3 protein. The sample consists of 550,000 to 600,000 distinct CDR3 sequences, roughly 17% of them appearing once. Source material: PBMCs or a T cell subset sorted from them (not recorded which). The receptors were gathered from an adult woman who had mild COVID-19 (a few samples of this study predate the infection). Cell type and time point are not known.

This clonotype was seen at least ten times. CDR3 sequence: CASSFGTSGYNEQFF. The CDR3 coding sequence is TGTGCCAGCAGTTTCGGGACTAGCGGATACAATGAGCAGTTCTTC. The J gene is TRBJ2-1, the V gene TRBV7-3, with 11 bases lining up with TRBD2. The V gene's germline CDR1 is SGHTA and CDR2 FQGTGA. The CDR3 is made up of 15 amino acids. The V gene end was trimmed by 6 bases and the J gene end by 4 bases; junction bases not matched to a gene: 5. Combining the CDR3 with reference TRBV7-3 and TRBJ2-1 gives the whole variable domain GAGVSQTPSNKVTEKGKYVELRCDPISGHTALYWYRQSLGQGPEFLIYFQGTGAADDSGLPNDRFFAVRPEGSVSTLKIQRTERGDSAVYLCASSFGTSGYNEQFFGPGTRLTVL.

This clonotype was seen only a few times. This chain links TRBV18 with TRBJ2-7; a possible D gene is TRBD1 (6 bases). CDR1 and CDR2 (germline): KGHSH, LQKENI. The CDR3 is made up of 14 amino acids. Deletions cut 0 bases from V and 3 bases from J, with 9 bases between. CDR3 DNA: TGTGCCAGCTCACCACCGACAGGTGGCTACGAGCAGTACTTC. It specifies CASSPPTGGYEQYF.

This clonotype occurred a few times. The rearrangement joins TRBV30 to TRBJ2-4; 9 bases align to TRBD2. Trimming took 0 bases from V and 7 from J; bases not matched to a gene: 10. This CDR3 is built from 16 residues. Germline V gene lookup returns CDR1 GTSNPN and CDR2 SVGIG (reference sequence). For the CDR3, the DNA is TGTGCCTGGAGTGTACGGGTTAGCGGGGGTTGGAACATTCAGTACTTC. It codes for CAWSVRVSGGWNIQYF.

The chain combines TRBV5-1 with TRBJ2-7, with D tentatively TRBD1 (6 bases). This CDR3 has 16 residues. V was shortened by 4 bases and J by 3 bases, with 20 bases between the two germline ends. Germline V gene lookup returns CDR1 SGHRS and CDR2 YFSETQ. The CDR3 sequence: CASSLSAGKTGYEQYF. The CDR3 coding sequence is TGCGCCAGCAGCCTGTCCGCCGGGAAGACAGGCTACGAGCAGTACTTC.

This clonotype was detected only a few times. The CDR3 loop is CASSGGLLPEQYF. The CDR3 DNA reads as TGTGCCAGCAGTGGGGGACTCCTCCCCGAGCAGTACTTC. The V call is TRBV28, the J call TRBJ2-7; maybe TRBD2 (6 bases). The length of the CDR3 is 13 residues. V was trimmed by 5 bases and J by 6 bases, leaving 14 bases between them. The germline gives CDR1 MDHEN, CDR2 SYDVKM.

The genes are TRBV7-9 and TRBJ2-4; perhaps TRBD2 as D (5 bases). The CDR3 is made up of 13 amino acids. Germline CDR1 SEHNR, CDR2 FQNEAQ (reference sequence). The V gene lost 5 bases and the J gene lost 6 bases, with 11 bases spanning the gap. The CDR3 DNA reads TGTGCCAGCAGCCCGGGGTCAGGAAACATTCAGTACTTC. Amino acids: CASSPGSGNIQYF.

This clonotype has a handful of counts. The V and J genes are TRBV3-1 and TRBJ2-7; a possible D gene is TRBD2 (6 bases). The germline CDR1 and CDR2 sequences are LGHDT and YNNKEL (reference sequence). The CDR3 runs to 17 residues. With 1 base removed from V and 3 bases from J, the gap between germline ends came to 19 bases. The CDR3 region has the DNA TGTGCCAGCAGCCAAGTAGCAGCGGGTCACACTCACTACGAGCAGTACTTC. Its translation is CASSQVAAGHTHYEQYF.

This clonotype was seen a handful of times. The chain has TRBV9 and TRBJ2-2; D remains unclear. Germline-derived CDR1 and CDR2 are SGDLS and YYNGEE. V shed 1 base and J shed 5 bases, with 12 bases lying between them. The CDR3 is 15 amino acids. The CDR3 sequence is CASSVTPPPTGELFF. CDR3 nucleotides: TGTGCCAGCAGCGTAACCCCACCCCCTACCGGGGAGCTGTTTTTT.

In its sample, this clonotype was seen a few times. The J gene is TRBJ2-2, the V gene TRBV27; possible D gene TRBD2, 6 bases. V lost 6 bases to trimming and J lost 0 bases, with 8 bases between them. CDR1 and CDR2 from the germline V gene are MNHEY and SMNVEV (reference sequence). This CDR3 comprises 14 residues. This CDR3 is CASRGDSNTGELFF. The DNA of the CDR3 is TGTGCCAGCAGAGGGGACTCGAACACCGGGGAGCTGTTTTTT.

This clonotype occurred a few times. The chain combines TRBV7-3 with TRBJ2-1, with D perhaps given as TRBD1 or TRBD2 (5 bases each). This CDR3 region has 14 residues. V was clipped by 2 bases and J by 6 bases, with 11 bases between them. CDR1 is SGHTA, CDR2 FQGTGA, per germline. This chain's CDR3 is CASSLSRDGNEQFF. CDR3 DNA: TGTGCCAGCAGCTTATCTCGGGACGGCAATGAGCAGTTCTTC.

This clonotype was found a few times. The chain employs TRBV5-1 and TRBJ2-3; D remains unclear. V was clipped by 1 base and J by 2 bases, with 8 bases between them. In germline, CDR1 is SGHRS, CDR2 YFSETQ. This CDR3 contains 14 residues. The CDR3 loop reads CASSLQSTTDTQYF. The CDR3 nucleotides read TGCGCCAGCAGCTTGCAAAGTACCACAGATACGCAGTATTTT. Supplemented by reference TRBV5-1 and TRBJ2-3, the full variable domain reads KAGVTQTPRYLIKTRGQQVTLSCSPISGHRSVSWYQQTPGQGLQFLFEYFSETQRNKGNFPGRFSGRQFSNSRSEMNVSTLELGDSALYLCASSLQSTTDTQYFGPGTRLTVL.

The J gene is TRBJ1-1, the V gene TRBV6-5; no reliable D call. The CDR3 has 14 residues. CDR1 is MNHEY and CDR2 is SVGAGI in the germline V gene. Deletions cut 6 bases from V and 0 bases from J, with 11 bases between. Here the CDR3 reads CASSPLTMNTEAFF. CDR3 coding DNA: TGTGCCAGCAGCCCCCTGACAATGAACACTGAAGCTTTCTTT.

V usage is TRBV9 and J usage is TRBJ2-3; no firm D call. The CDR3 extends over 15 amino acids. The V end lost 0 bases, the J end lost 1 base, and 9 bases lay between the germline ends. The germline CDR1 and CDR2 sequences are SGDLS and YYNGEE. In DNA, the CDR3 is TGTGCCAGCAGCGTAGAATTCGGTGGCACAGATACGCAGTATTTT. Its translation: CASSVEFGGTDTQYF. The full variable domain, with the rest looked up from reference TRBV9 and TRBJ2-3, is DSGVTQTPKHLITATGQRVTLRCSPRSGDLSVYWYQQSLDQGLQFLIQYYNGEERAKGNILERFSAQQFPDLHSELNLSSLELGDSALYFCASSVEFGGTDTQYFGPGTRLTVL.

The sample holds a few counts of this clonotype. The CDR3: CSARRDRVNEQYF. The CDR3, as DNA: TGCAGTGCTAGGCGGGACAGGGTAAACGAGCAGTACTTC. The rearrangement joins TRBV20-1 to TRBJ2-7, with 9 bases lining up with TRBD1. The CDR3 has 13 residues. Trimming removed 3 bases from V and 5 bases from J; junction bases left unmatched: 5. Germline values: CDR1 DFQATT, CDR2 SNEGSKA (reference sequence).

This clonotype has only a few counts. V usage is TRBV5-4 and J usage is TRBJ2-3; D perhaps matches TRBD2 (5 bases). CDR3 length: 15 residues. Trimming cost V 5 bases and J 0 bases, with 13 bases left between them. Germline V gene data show CDR1 as SGHNT and CDR2 as YYREEE (reference sequence). The CDR3 DNA sequence: TGTGCCAGCAGTCGGCCAGAGGGCAGCACAGATACGCAGTATTTT. This encodes CASSRPEGSTDTQYF. The full variable domain, completed using reference TRBV5-4 and TRBJ2-3, is ETGVTQSPTHLIKTRGQQVTLRCSSQSGHNTVSWYQQALGQGPQFIFQYYREEENGRGNFPPRFSGLQFPNYSSELNVNALELDDSALYLCASSRPEGSTDTQYFGPGTRLTVL.

This chain links TRBV2 with TRBJ1-5, with D unclear. Germline lookup yields CDR1 SNHLY and CDR2 FYNNEI. Trimming shortened V by 5 bases and J by 4 bases, and 12 bases separated the two germline ends. This CDR3 comprises 14 residues. The CDR3 protein is CASSSNTANQPQHF. The DNA for the CDR3 is TGTGCCAGCAGTTCAAATACCGCGAATCAGCCCCAGCATTTT.

This clonotype was detected a few times. The chain employs TRBV4-3 and TRBJ2-7, with D possibly matching TRBD1 (8 bases). V gave up 4 bases and J gave up 5 bases, with 15 bases separating them. This CDR3 comprises 14 residues. The germline V gene has CDR1 LGHNA and CDR2 YSLEER. The CDR3 loop is CASSLTGGDNEQYF. The CDR3 region has the DNA TGCGCCAGCAGCCTTACAGGGGGGGATAACGAGCAGTACTTC.

The CDR3 region is CASTQDSEYNEQFF. The CDR3 coding sequence is TGTGCCAGTACCCAGGACAGCGAGTACAATGAGCAGTTCTTC. The chain couples TRBV19 to TRBJ2-1, with TRBD1 as a possible D gene (6 bases). This CDR3 is 14 amino acids long. The ends were cut back, 7 bases at V and 4 bases at J, with 14 bases in the middle. The germline V gene has CDR1 LNHDA and CDR2 SQIVND (reference sequence).

The rearrangement uses TRBV7-8 and TRBJ2-3, with D maybe TRBD2 (6 bases). This CDR3 is 15 amino acids long. Germline CDR1 is SGHVS and CDR2 is FQNEAQ. Trimming took off 7 bases at V and 2 bases at J, with 16 bases between the two ends. The CDR3, as DNA: TGTGCCAGCACCTCTCCACGGAGGGACACAGATACGCAGTATTTT. Protein sequence: CASTSPRRDTDTQYF. Together with reference TRBV7-8 and TRBJ2-3, the CDR3 gives the full variable domain: GAGVSQSPRYKVAKRGQDVALRCDPISGHVSLFWYQQALGQGPEFLTYFQNEAQLDKSGLPSDRFFAERPEGSVSTLKIQRTQQEDSAVYLCASTSPRRDTDTQYFGPGTRLTVL.

This clonotype occurred a few times. V gene TRBV15 combines with J gene TRBJ1-2; D is possibly TRBD1 (6 bases). CDR3 length equals 17 residues. The V and J ends lost 0 bases and 8 bases respectively, with 22 bases between them. Germline CDR1 LNHNV, CDR2 YYDKDF (reference sequence). CDR3 nucleotide sequence: TGTGCCACCAGCAGAGATGGTCGCGTGACAGGTTCGGTCGGCTACACCTTC. Translating gives CATSRDGRVTGSVGYTF.

The chain couples TRBV24-1 to TRBJ2-2; D tentatively fits TRBD1 or TRBD2 (5 bases each). This CDR3 comprises 16 residues. Germline CDR1 KGHDR, CDR2 SFDVKD. V was cut by 5 bases and J by 6 bases, with 18 bases left in between. This CDR3 reads CATSGENRFGSGELFF. CDR3 bases: TGTGCCACCAGTGGGGAGAACAGGTTTGGCTCCGGGGAGCTGTTTTTT.

This clonotype was recorded a few times. This CDR3 is CASSQPGRGGKTQYF. The CDR3 nucleotides read TGCGCCAGCAGCCAACCGGGGAGGGGTGGAAAGACCCAGTACTTC. V gene TRBV4-1 combines with J gene TRBJ2-5, with 7 bases aligning to TRBD2. Germline CDR1 is MGHRA and CDR2 is YSYEKL. Trimming cost V 2 bases and J 6 bases; bases outside gene matches: 9. The CDR3 is 15 amino acids.

This clonotype was recorded a few times. The V call is TRBV11-2, the J call TRBJ1-1; D is unclear. Per germline, CDR1 SGHAT and CDR2 FQNNGV. This CDR3 is 13 amino acids long. Trimming pared 5 bases from V and 0 bases from J, leaving 7 bases between. CDR3 DNA sequence: TGTGCCAGCAGCGGTAACCTGAACACTGAAGCTTTCTTT. Amino acid sequence: CASSGNLNTEAFF.

This clonotype was observed a handful of times. V usage is TRBV20-1 and J usage is TRBJ2-1; 7 nucleotides align to TRBD1. Looked up from germline, CDR1 is DFQATT and CDR2 is SNEGSKA (reference sequence). The CDR3 is 15 amino acids. Losses at the gene ends were 3 bases for V and 7 bases for J; bases not matched to a gene: 12. Here the CDR3 DNA reads TGCAGTGCTAGGGACCATGACAGGGTGCAGAATGAGCAGTTCTTC. This encodes CSARDHDRVQNEQFF.

The chain is built from TRBV4-2 and TRBJ2-1; 15 positions match TRBD2. This CDR3 spans 18 amino acids. The germline V gene has CDR1 LGHNA and CDR2 YNFKEQ. Trimming removed 1 base from V and 5 bases from J; junction bases left unmatched: 6. The CDR3 bases are TGTGCCAGCAGCCAAGCCGGGACTAGCGGGGGGCCGAACAATGAGCAGTTCTTC. Protein: CASSQAGTSGGPNNEQFF.

V gene TRBV11-3 combines with J gene TRBJ2-1, with no clear D. This CDR3 spans 15 amino acids. Trimming removed 3 bases from V and 0 bases from J, with 9 bases in between. The germline V gene has CDR1 SGHNT and CDR2 YENEEA. CDR3 protein: CASSLLKSSYNEQFF. For the CDR3, the DNA is TGTGCCAGCAGCTTGTTGAAAAGCTCCTACAATGAGCAGTTCTTC.

This sequence joins TRBV14 and TRBJ2-1; D unclear. The germline gives CDR1 SGHDN, CDR2 FVKESK. The CDR3 consists of 11 residues. Trimming removed 0 bases from V and 12 bases from J, with 6 bases in between. CDR3 nucleotide sequence: TGTGCCAGCAGCCAAGATAGCAGGCAGTTCTTC. Residues: CASSQDSRQFF. The full variable domain, with the rest looked up from reference TRBV14 and TRBJ2-1, is EAGVTQFPSHSVIEKGQTVTLRCDPISGHDNLYWYRRVMGKEIKFLLHFVKESKQDESGMPNNRFLAERTGGTYSTLKVQPAELEDSGVYFCASSQDSRQFFGPGTRLTVL.

The V gene is TRBV12-3 or TRBV12-4, the J gene TRBJ2-7; a weak D match, TRBD1 (6 bases). Trimming left V 4 bases short and J 0 bases short, with 13 bases between. This CDR3 has 15 amino acids. CDR3 sequence: CASSSGAGISYEQYF. CDR3 coding DNA: TGTGCCAGCAGTTCAGGGGCAGGTATCTCCTACGAGCAGTACTTC.